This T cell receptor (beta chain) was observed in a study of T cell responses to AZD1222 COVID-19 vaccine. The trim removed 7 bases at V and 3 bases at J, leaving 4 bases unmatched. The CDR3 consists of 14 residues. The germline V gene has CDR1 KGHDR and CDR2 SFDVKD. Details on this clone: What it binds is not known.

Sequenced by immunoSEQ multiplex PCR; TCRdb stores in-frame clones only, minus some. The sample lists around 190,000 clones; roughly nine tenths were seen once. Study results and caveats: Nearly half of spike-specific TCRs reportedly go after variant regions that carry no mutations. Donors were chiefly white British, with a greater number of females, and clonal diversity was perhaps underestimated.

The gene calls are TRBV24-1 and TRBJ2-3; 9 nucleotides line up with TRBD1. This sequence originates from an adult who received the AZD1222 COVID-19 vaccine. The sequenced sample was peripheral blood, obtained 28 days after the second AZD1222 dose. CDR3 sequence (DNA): TGTGCCACCAGCGGGACAGGGTCTACAGATACGCAGTATTTT. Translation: CATSGTGSTDTQYF.